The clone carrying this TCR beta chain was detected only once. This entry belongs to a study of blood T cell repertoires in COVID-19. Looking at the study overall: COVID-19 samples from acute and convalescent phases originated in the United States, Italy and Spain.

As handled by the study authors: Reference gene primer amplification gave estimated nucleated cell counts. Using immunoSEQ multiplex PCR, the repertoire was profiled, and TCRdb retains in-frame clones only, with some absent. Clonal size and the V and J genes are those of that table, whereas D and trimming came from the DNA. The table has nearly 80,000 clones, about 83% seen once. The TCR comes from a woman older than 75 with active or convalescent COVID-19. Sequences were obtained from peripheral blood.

The CDR3: CASSSKTSGRTEQYF. In DNA, the CDR3 is TGTGCCAGCAGCTCTAAAACTAGCGGGAGAACCGAGCAGTACTTC. V gene TRBV5-4 combines with J gene TRBJ2-7; 11 nucleotides agree with TRBD2. This CDR3 is built from 15 residues. V lost 3 bases to trimming and J lost 6 bases; unmatched junction nucleotides: 8. Germline assignment: CDR1 SGHNT and CDR2 YYREEE (reference sequence).